Listed below are T cell receptor beta chains from one sample, sequenced in a study of blood T cell repertoires in COVID-19. Profiled with immunoSEQ multiplex PCR; TCRdb holds only in-frame clones, not every one. The repertoire includes tens of thousands of clones, approximately 91% of them detected once, and about 12% sits in the top ten. The sequenced sample consisted of peripheral blood. The receptors come from a man in his sixties with active COVID-19. The CDR3 runs from the conserved cysteine through the conserved F or W. D genes are given only for firm matches. Rows may omit the clone size; those that give it use once, few, many or a size class.

j_gene: TRBJ2-3
v_gene: TRBV29-1
d_gene: TRBD1
abundance: once
CDR3nt: TGCAGCGTTGGGGGACAGGGACCTAGCACAGATACGCAGTATTTT
CDR3aa: CSVGGQGPSTDTQYF

j_gene: TRBJ1-1
v_gene: TRBV25-1
d_gene: .
abundance: once
CDR3nt: TGTGCCAGCAGTGACGGGGGACCCAGGCACACTGAAGCTTTCTTT
CDR3aa: CASSDGGPRHTEAFF

j_gene: TRBJ1-1
v_gene: TRBV5-1
d_gene: .
abundance: .
CDR3nt: TGCGCCAGCAGCTCCCGGACAGCTATGAACACTGAAGCTTTCTTT
CDR3aa: CASSSRTAMNTEAFF

j_gene: TRBJ1-5
v_gene: TRBV19
d_gene: TRBD1
abundance: .
CDR3nt: TGTGCCAGTAGTACCCCGGACAGGTCAGACCAGCCCCAGCATTTT
CDR3aa: CASSTPDRSDQPQHF

j_gene: TRBJ2-3
v_gene: TRBV9
d_gene: .
abundance: .
CDR3nt: TGTGCCAGCAGCGTAGACCAGACTAGTCGCGGTACGCAGTATTTT
CDR3aa: CASSVDQTSRGTQYF

j_gene: TRBJ2-5
v_gene: TRBV1
d_gene: .
abundance: .
CDR3nt: TGCACCAGCAGCCACAAAAGACAGGGGAAGCAAGAGACCCAGTACTTC
CDR3aa: CTSSHKRQGKQETQYF

j_gene: TRBJ1-2
v_gene: TRBV12-5
d_gene: .
abundance: .
CDR3nt: TGTGCTAGTGGTTTGGATATCTATGGCTACACCTTC
CDR3aa: CASGLDIYGYTF

j_gene: TRBJ2-5
v_gene: TRBV15
d_gene: .
abundance: .
CDR3nt: TGTGCCACCAGCAGGCAGGGCGGCGGAGAGACCCAGTACTTC
CDR3aa: CATSRQGGGETQYF

j_gene: TRBJ2-3
v_gene: TRBV6-4
d_gene: TRBD2
abundance: .
CDR3nt: TGTGCCAGCAGTGACAAACTAGCGGTCACTTTAGATACGCAGTATTTT
CDR3aa: CASSDKLAVTLDTQYF

j_gene: TRBJ1-4
v_gene: TRBV10-2
d_gene: .
abundance: medium-sized
CDR3nt: TGCGCCAGCAGGGGGACCGGCCAAGGGGGTGGGGAAAAACTGTTTTTT
CDR3aa: CASRGTGQGGGEKLFF

j_gene: TRBJ1-6
v_gene: TRBV5-5
d_gene: .
abundance: .
CDR3nt: TGTGCCAGCAGCTTGGAGCCAGGCAATAATTCACCCCTCCACTTT
CDR3aa: CASSLEPGNNSPLHF

j_gene: TRBJ1-1
v_gene: TRBV18
d_gene: TRBD1
abundance: .
CDR3nt: TGTGCCAGCTCACCCAGACAGGGGTTCACTGAAGCTTTCTTT
CDR3aa: CASSPRQGFTEAFF

j_gene: TRBJ2-7
v_gene: TRBV5-1
d_gene: TRBD2
abundance: .
CDR3nt: TGCGCCAGCAGCTTGGTACTAGCGGCCACTGGCTACGAGCAGTACTTC
CDR3aa: CASSLVLAATGYEQYF

j_gene: TRBJ2-5
v_gene: TRBV20-1
d_gene: .
abundance: .
CDR3nt: TGCAGTGCTAGTGAACAGATCCAAGAGACCCAGTACTTC
CDR3aa: CSASEQIQETQYF

j_gene: TRBJ1-1
v_gene: TRBV12-3/TRBV12-4
d_gene: TRBD1
abundance: .
CDR3nt: TGTGCCAGCAGCCGGGACAGTCGGGGAGCTTTCTTT
CDR3aa: CASSRDSRGAFF